This T cell receptor beta chain was sequenced for a study of T cell responses to AZD1222 COVID-19 vaccine. General study results and limits: After two AZD1222 doses, spike-specific TCR breadth and depth rose versus day 0. It should be noted that donors were predominantly white British and more often female, and clonal diversity was possibly underestimated. With dominance at 160-218 and 743-854, vaccine-associated CD4 TCRs spanned spike.

Germline CDR1 GTSNPN, CDR2 SVGIG (reference sequence). V lost 1 base to trimming and J lost 0 bases, with 9 bases between them. This CDR3 comprises 15 residues. Clones were sequenced by immunoSEQ multiplex PCR, and TCRdb holds only the in-frame ones, with some missing. The data show about 120,000 clones, 80% to 90% seen once. A note on this clone: Its target is unknown.

The sequence was obtained from an adult in good health. V usage is TRBV30 and J usage is TRBJ1-4; D not certain. The source material was peripheral blood, sampled on day 0 of AZD1222 vaccination. Written as DNA, the CDR3 is TGTGCCTGGAGTGGAGATTTTGCAACTAATGAAAAACTGTTTTTT. Translation gives CAWSGDFATNEKLFF.